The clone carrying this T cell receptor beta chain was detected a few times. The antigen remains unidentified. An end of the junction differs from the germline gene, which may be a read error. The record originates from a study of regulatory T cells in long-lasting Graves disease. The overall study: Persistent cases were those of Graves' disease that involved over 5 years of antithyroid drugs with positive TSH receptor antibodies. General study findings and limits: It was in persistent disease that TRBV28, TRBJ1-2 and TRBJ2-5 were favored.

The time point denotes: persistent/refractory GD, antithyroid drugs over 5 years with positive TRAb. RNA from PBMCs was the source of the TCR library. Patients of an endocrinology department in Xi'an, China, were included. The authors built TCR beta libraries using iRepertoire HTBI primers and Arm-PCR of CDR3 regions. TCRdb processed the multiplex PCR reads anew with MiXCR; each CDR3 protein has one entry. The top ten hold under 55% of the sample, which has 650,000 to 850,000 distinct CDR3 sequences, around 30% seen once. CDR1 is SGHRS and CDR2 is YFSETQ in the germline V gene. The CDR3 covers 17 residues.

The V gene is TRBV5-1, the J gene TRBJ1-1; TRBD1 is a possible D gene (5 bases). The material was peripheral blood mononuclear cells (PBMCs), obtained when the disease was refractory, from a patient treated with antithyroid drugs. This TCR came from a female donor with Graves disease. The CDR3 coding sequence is TGCGCCAGCAGGTTGGAGTTGGGGCAGGTCGGGAGCACTGAAGCTTTCTTT. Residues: CASRLELGQVGSTEAFF.